Sequencing of this TCR beta chain was carried out in a study of cytomegalovirus exposure and HLA in healthy donors. The overall study: Tens of millions of unique TCRs from HLA-typed donors made up an early data release.

As for this clone: The antigen remains unidentified.

General study findings and limits: TCR beta V- and J-gene trimming was later associated with a missense DCLRE1C variant. Prediction of most subjects' HLA-A and HLA-B alleles by TCR beta sequences was reportedly accurate.

The ends lost 11 bases at V and 4 bases at J; junction bases unmatched: 12. This CDR3 comprises 14 residues. The germline V gene encodes CDR1 SNHLY and CDR2 FYNNEI. Primers included in the PCR were 60 Vbeta and 13 Jbeta primers. Assay used: immunoSEQ multiplex PCR; TCRdb lists only in-frame clones, some missing. Counted here are 80,000 to 100,000 clones, 79% occurring once; the ten biggest clones make up about 3.1%. The receptor comes from a male donor in good health and CMV-seropositive. V is TRBV2 and J is TRBJ1-1; TRBD1 aligns across 8 bases. The specimen sequenced was PBMCs. This CDR3 is CAANPDRALTEAFF. The CDR3 DNA is TGTGCCGCTAACCCGGACAGGGCTCTCACTGAAGCTTTCTTT.